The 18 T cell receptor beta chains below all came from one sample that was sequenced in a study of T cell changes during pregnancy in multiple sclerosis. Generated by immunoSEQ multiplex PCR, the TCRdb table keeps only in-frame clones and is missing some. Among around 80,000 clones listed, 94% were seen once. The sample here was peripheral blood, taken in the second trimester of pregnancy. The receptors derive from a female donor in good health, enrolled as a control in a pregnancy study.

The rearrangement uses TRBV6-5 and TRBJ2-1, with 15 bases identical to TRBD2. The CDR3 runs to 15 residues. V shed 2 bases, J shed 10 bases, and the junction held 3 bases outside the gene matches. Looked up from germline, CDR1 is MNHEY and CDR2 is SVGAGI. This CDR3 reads CASSYPGLAGGEQFF. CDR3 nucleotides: TGTGCCAGCAGTTACCCGGGACTAGCGGGGGGCGAGCAGTTCTTC.

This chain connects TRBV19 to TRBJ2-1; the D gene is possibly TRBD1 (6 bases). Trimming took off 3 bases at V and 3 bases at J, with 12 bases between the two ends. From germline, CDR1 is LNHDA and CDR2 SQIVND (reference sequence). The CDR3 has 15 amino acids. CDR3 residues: CASSITQGYYNEQFF. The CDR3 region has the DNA TGTGCCAGTAGTATTACCCAGGGGTACTACAATGAGCAGTTCTTC.

The CDR3 loop is CASSQEAGGLAGELFF. CDR3 sequence (DNA): TGTGCCAGCAGCCAAGAAGCGGGAGGGCTCGCCGGGGAGCTGTTTTTT. V is TRBV4-2 and J is TRBJ2-2; 10 bases fit TRBD2. Germline V gene sequence: CDR1 LGHNA, CDR2 YNFKEQ. This CDR3 comprises 16 residues. Germline trimming cut 0 bases from V and 6 bases from J; bases unmatched to any gene: 4.

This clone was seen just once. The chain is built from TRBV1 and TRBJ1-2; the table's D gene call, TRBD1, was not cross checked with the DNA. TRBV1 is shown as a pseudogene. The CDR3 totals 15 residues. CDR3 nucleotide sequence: TGCACCAGCAGCCAAGAAAAGGGACAGGGGGAAGGCTACACCTTC. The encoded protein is CTSSQEKGQGEGYTF.

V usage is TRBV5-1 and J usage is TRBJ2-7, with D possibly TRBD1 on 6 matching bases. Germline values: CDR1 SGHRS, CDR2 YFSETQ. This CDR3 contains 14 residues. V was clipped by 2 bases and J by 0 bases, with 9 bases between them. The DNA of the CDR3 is TGCGCCAGCAGCTTACAGGGTAGCTCCTACGAGCAGTACTTC. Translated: CASSLQGSSYEQYF.

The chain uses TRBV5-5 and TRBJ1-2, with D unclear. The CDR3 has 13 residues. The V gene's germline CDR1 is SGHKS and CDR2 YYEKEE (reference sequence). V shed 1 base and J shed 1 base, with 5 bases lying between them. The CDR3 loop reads CASSLYSNYGYTF. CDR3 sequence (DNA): TGTGCCAGCAGCTTGTACAGTAACTATGGCTACACCTTC.

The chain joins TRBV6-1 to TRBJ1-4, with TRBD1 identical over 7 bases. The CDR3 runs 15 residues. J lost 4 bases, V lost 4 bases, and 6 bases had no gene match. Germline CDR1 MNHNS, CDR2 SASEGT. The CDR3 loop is CASSVGTAFNEKLFF. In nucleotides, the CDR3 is TGTGCCAGCAGTGTAGGGACAGCTTTTAATGAAAAACTGTTTTTT.

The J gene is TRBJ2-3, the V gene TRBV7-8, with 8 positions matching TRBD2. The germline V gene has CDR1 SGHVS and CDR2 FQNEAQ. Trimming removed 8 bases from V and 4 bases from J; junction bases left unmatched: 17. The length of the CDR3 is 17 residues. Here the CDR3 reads CASRPHEGGGRSDTQYF. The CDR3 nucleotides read TGTGCCAGCCGGCCCCACGAGGGCGGGGGGAGGTCAGATACGCAGTATTTT.

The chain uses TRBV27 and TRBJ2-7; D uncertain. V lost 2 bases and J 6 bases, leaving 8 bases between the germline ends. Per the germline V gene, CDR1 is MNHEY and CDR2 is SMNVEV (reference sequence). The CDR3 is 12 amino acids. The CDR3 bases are TGTGCCAGCAGTTTACGAGGCCCCGAGCAGTACTTC. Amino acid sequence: CASSLRGPEQYF.

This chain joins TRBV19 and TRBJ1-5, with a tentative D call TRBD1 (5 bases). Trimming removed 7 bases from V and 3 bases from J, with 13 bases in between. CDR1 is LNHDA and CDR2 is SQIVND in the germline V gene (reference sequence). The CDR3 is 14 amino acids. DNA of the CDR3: TGTGCCAGTACCTCAGAACAGGTCAATCAGCCCCAGCATTTT. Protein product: CASTSEQVNQPQHF.

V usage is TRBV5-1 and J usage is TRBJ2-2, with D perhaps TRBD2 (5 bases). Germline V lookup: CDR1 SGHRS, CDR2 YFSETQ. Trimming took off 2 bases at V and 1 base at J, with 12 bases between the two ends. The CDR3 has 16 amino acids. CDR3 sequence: CASSLLVRENTGELFF. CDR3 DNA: TGCGCCAGCAGCTTACTAGTTCGGGAGAACACCGGGGAGCTGTTTTTT.

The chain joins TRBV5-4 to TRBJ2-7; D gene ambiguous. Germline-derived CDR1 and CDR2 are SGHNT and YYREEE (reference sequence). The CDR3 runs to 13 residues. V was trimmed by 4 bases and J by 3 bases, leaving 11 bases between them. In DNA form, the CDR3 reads TGTGCCAGCAGCCCCTTCGGGTTCTACGAGCAGTACTTC. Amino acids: CASSPFGFYEQYF.

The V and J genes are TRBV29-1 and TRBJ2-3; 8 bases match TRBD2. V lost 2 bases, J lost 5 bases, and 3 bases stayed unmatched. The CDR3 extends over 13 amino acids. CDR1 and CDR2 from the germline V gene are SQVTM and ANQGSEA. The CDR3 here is CSVESGGEDTQYF. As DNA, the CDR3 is TGCAGCGTTGAAAGCGGGGGCGAAGATACGCAGTATTTT.

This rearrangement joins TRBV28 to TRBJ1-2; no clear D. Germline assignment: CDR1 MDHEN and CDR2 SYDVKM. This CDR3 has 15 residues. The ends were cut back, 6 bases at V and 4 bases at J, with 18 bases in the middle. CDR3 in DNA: TGTGCCAGCAGCAAAGGGAGAATTCTGAGCTATGGCTACACCTTC. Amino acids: CASSKGRILSYGYTF.

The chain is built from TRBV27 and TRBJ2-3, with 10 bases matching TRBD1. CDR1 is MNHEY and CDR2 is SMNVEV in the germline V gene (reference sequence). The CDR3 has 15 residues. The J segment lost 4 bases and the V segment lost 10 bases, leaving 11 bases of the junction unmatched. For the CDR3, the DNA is TGTGCCATCCACTGGACAGGGGGTTCTGCAGATACGCAGTATTTT. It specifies CAIHWTGGSADTQYF.

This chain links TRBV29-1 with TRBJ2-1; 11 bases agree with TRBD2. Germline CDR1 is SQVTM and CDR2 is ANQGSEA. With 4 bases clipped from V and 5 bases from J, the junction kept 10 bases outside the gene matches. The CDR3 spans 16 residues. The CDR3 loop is CSVVRLAGGKDNEQFF. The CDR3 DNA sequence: TGCAGCGTTGTCAGATTAGCGGGAGGGAAAGACAATGAGCAGTTCTTC.

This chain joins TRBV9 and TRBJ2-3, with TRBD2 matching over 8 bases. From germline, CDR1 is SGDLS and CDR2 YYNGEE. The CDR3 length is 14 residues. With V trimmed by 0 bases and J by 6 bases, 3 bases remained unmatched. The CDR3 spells CASSVAGGPDTQYF. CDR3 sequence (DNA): TGTGCCAGCAGCGTAGCGGGAGGGCCCGATACGCAGTATTTT.

The CDR3 spells CASSFSRADEQYF. DNA for the CDR3: TGTGCCAGCAGCTTTTCCAGGGCCGACGAGCAGTACTTC. The chain uses TRBV11-3 and TRBJ2-7; a possible D gene is TRBD1 (5 bases). V was trimmed by 3 bases and J by 5 bases, leaving 11 bases between them. The CDR3 spans 13 residues. CDR1 is SGHNT and CDR2 is YENEEA in the germline V gene.